This T cell receptor beta chain was profiled in a study of blood T cell repertoires in COVID-19. The germline V and J ends were trimmed by 3 bases and 2 bases, with 17 bases remaining between them. The CDR3 runs to 17 residues. Germline V gene lookup returns CDR1 LNHDA and CDR2 SQIVND (reference sequence). Authors' data handling: It was from reference gene primer amplification that nucleated cell counts were estimated. Using immunoSEQ multiplex PCR, the repertoire was profiled, and TCRdb retains in-frame clones only, with some absent. Clone size and V and J calls were adopted from that table, with D and trimming inferred from the DNA. The repertoire holds 200,000 to 250,000 clones, with about 84% as singletons. Enrolment of Seattle patients took place during active infection, and they were followed longitudinally.

This chain uses TRBV19 with TRBJ1-5; weak D call: TRBD1 (5 bases). The origin of this receptor is a woman of 80 years or more with COVID-19, enrolled during active disease. The source material was peripheral blood. The CDR3 bases are TGTGCCAGTAGTATCGATTCAGGGAAAATAGGCAATCAGCCCCAGCATTTT. Protein: CASSIDSGKIGNQPQHF.